This TCR beta chain was obtained from a study of OX40 agonist ivuxolimab in advanced cancers. Assay used: immunoSEQ multiplex PCR; TCRdb lists only in-frame clones, some missing. The table lists roughly 95,000 clones, more than 75% of them singletons. This CDR3 region has 13 residues. CDR1 SNHLY and CDR2 FYNNEI come from the germline V gene. V was pared by 8 bases and J by 2 bases, with 3 bases of the junction left unmatched. This TCR was recovered from an adult with an advanced solid tumor such as melanoma, head and neck, liver or kidney cancer. This rearrangement joins TRBV2 to TRBJ2-7, with 10 bases fitting TRBD1. The specimen was CD4+ or CD8+ T cells sorted from blood, collected in a trial of the OX40 agonist ivuxolimab. CDR3 DNA sequence: TGTGCCAGCGGGGGACAGGGGACCTACGAGCAGTACTTC. Translation gives CASGGQGTYEQYF.